The TCR beta chain described here comes from a study of shared clonotypes between healthy human individuals. Germline-derived CDR1 and CDR2 are SGHAT and FQNNGV. The CDR3 loop spans 15 amino acids. V was pared by 2 bases and J by 1 base, with 1 base of the junction left unmatched. Naive CD8 cells were CD45RO-negative, positively selected for CCR7, excluding terminally differentiated effector memory CD45RA+ cells. The repertoire was sequenced with immunoSEQ multiplex PCR; TCRdb's copy has only in-frame clones and lacks some. The profile shows 2 million to 2.5 million clones, about 93% of them singletons. Comments on this clone: The antigen remains undetermined.

Study-level points and caveats: Non-shared clonotypes were found to have lower generation probabilities than the clonotypes that were shared by all four of the sorted-subset donors. Roughly 5.3% of naive CD4 clonotypes were common to a handful of donors.

The chain uses TRBV11-2 and TRBJ2-3; TRBD2 matches at 9 bases. This TCR was sampled from a man in his late teens or twenties in good health. Some clones in this sample may be carry-over from other donors' samples. Sequences were obtained from naive CD8+ T cells from PBMCs. The CDR3 loop is CASSLRTSGTDTQYF. The CDR3 DNA reads TGTGCCAGCAGCTTAAGGACTAGCGGCACAGATACGCAGTATTTT. The whole variable domain, filled in from reference TRBV11-2 and TRBJ2-3, reads EAGVAQSPRYKIIEKRQSVAFWCNPISGHATLYWYQQILGQGPKLLIQFQNNGVVDDSQLPKDRFSAERLKGVDSTLKIQPAKLEDSAVYLCASSLRTSGTDTQYFGPGTRLTVL.